This TCR beta chain was sequenced for a study of PD-L1 blockade in urothelial cancer. Looking at the study overall: Blood analysis was done at 3 weeks (second dose) and 6 weeks after treatment began. The median T cell count in blood samples was more than 140,000.

Generated by immunoSEQ multiplex PCR, the TCRdb table keeps only in-frame clones and is missing some. The table has 84,000 or so clones, more than 70% seen once. Time point reported: pretreatment peripheral blood. Patient disease was locally advanced or metastatic urothelial carcinoma. Study conclusions and caveats: Pretreatment clonality of the blood TCR repertoire below the median was predictive of superior survival.

This CDR3 contains 18 residues. CDR1 is LNHDA, CDR2 SQIVND, per germline (reference sequence). J gave up 4 bases and V 5 bases, and 16 bases lay outside the gene matches. Points on this clone: The target antigen is unknown.

V is TRBV19 and J is TRBJ2-3, with TRBD1 matching 9 bases. The sample consisted of PBMCs, taken around atezolizumab (anti-PD-L1) treatment. The sequence came from a man in his sixties with urothelial cancer. CDR3 sequence (DNA): TGTGCCAGTAGTGACCGGGACAGGGCTTCTTTCATGGCAGATACGCAGTATTTT. This gives the protein CASSDRDRASFMADTQYF.